Shown below are 9 T cell receptor beta chains from a single sample sequenced in a study of Ad26.COV2.S vaccination and SARS-CoV-2 variants. Regarding treatment: about 20 received Ad26.COV2.S at low or high dose, single or two shots; about 5 received placebo; per-sample allocation not given. Day 63 after the first injection of vaccine or placebo was the sampling time. Clones were sequenced by immunoSEQ multiplex PCR, and TCRdb holds only the in-frame ones, with some missing. The data show some 340,000 clones, around four fifths seen once. Sequenced here: peripheral blood, sampled in a trial of Ad26.COV2.S vaccine versus placebo. These receptors all stem from a person aged 18 to 59 who received the Ad26.COV2.S COVID-19 vaccine or a placebo.

The chain is built from TRBV30 and TRBJ2-3; 10 bases are shared with TRBD2. V shed 0 bases and J 2 bases; nucleotides not matched to a gene: 5. The length of the CDR3 is 16 residues. Germline-derived CDR1 and CDR2 are GTSNPN and SVGIG (reference sequence). The CDR3 coding sequence is TGTGCCTGGAGTGTAGGACTAGCGGCTAACACAGATACGCAGTATTTT. It codes for CAWSVGLAANTDTQYF.

V and J are TRBV18 and TRBJ1-2; D is ambiguous. The CDR3 covers 11 residues. Per germline, CDR1 KGHSH and CDR2 LQKENI. V lost 5 bases, J lost 8 bases, and 9 bases lay in between. The CDR3 protein is CASSGVDGYTF. CDR3 bases: TGTGCCAGCTCAGGGGTCGACGGCTACACCTTC.

The rearrangement links TRBV6-6 to TRBJ1-1, with D perhaps matching TRBD1 (5 bases). The length of the CDR3 is 12 residues. With 7 bases removed from V and 6 bases from J, the gap between germline ends came to 12 bases. Germline CDR1 MNHNY, CDR2 SVGAGI (reference sequence). The chain's CDR3 is CASIQGVSEAFF. CDR3 DNA: TGTGCCAGCATCCAAGGGGTTTCTGAAGCTTTCTTT.

The chain uses TRBV18 and TRBJ1-5; D remains unclear. Trimming removed 3 bases at V and 3 bases at J, with 18 bases between. Germline assignment: CDR1 KGHSH and CDR2 LQKENI. This CDR3 contains 17 residues. The CDR3 DNA reads as TGTGCCAGCTCACCTCCCGCGCCGCTGAACTTCAATCAGCCCCAGCATTTT. This codes for CASSPPAPLNFNQPQHF.

The genes are TRBV11-3 and TRBJ1-1, with unresolved D. Germline loops: CDR1 SGHNT, CDR2 YENEEA. The germline V and J ends were trimmed by 5 bases and 1 base, with 5 bases remaining between them. This CDR3 comprises 12 residues. Written as DNA, the CDR3 is TGTGCCAGCAGCCCAAGGAACACTGAAGCTTTCTTT. Translating it yields CASSPRNTEAFF.

The chain couples TRBV19 to TRBJ2-3, with 9 positions matching TRBD1. The CDR3 totals 16 residues. Germline V gives CDR1 LNHDA, CDR2 SQIVND (reference sequence). Losses at the gene ends were 5 bases for V and 3 bases for J; bases not matched to a gene: 9. The CDR3 here is CASSGTLTGGTDTQYF. Written as DNA, the CDR3 is TGTGCCAGTAGTGGTACTCTGACAGGGGGAACAGATACGCAGTATTTT. Drawing the rest from reference TRBV19 and TRBJ2-3, the complete variable domain is DGGITQSPKYLFRKEGQNVTLSCEQNLNHDAMYWYRQDPGQGLRLIYYSQIVNDFQKGDIAEGYSVSREKKESFPLTVTSAQKNPTAFYLCASSGTLTGGTDTQYFGPGTRLTVL.

There are a few counts of this clone. The chain carries TRBV2 and TRBJ2-7; maybe TRBD2 (5 bases). The CDR3 runs 14 residues. Per germline, CDR1 SNHLY and CDR2 FYNNEI. V was shortened by 7 bases and J by 3 bases, with 16 bases between the two germline ends. CDR3 sequence (DNA): TGTGCCAGCACCAAGGAGGCGTTCAGCTACGAGCAGTACTTC. Encoded protein: CASTKEAFSYEQYF.

The chain links TRBV7-2 to TRBJ2-2; the match to TRBD1 covers 8 bases. This CDR3 comprises 16 residues. J lost 2 bases, V lost 5 bases, and 7 bases had no gene match. Per the germline V gene, CDR1 is SGHTA and CDR2 is FQGNSA. The CDR3 DNA is TGTGCCAGCAGCCCCGGGACAGGTGCTAACACCGGGGAGCTGTTTTTT. This sequence encodes CASSPGTGANTGELFF.

The rearrangement uses TRBV2 and TRBJ1-3, with D hard to call. CDR3 size: 14 residues. Germline CDR1 SNHLY, CDR2 FYNNEI. Trimming stripped 7 bases from V and 1 base from J, with 11 bases between. The CDR3 here is CASILQLSGNTIYF. The CDR3 bases are TGTGCCAGCATTCTACAGCTTTCTGGAAACACCATATATTTT.